Shown below are 26 T cell receptor beta chains from a single sample sequenced in a study of T-cell reconstitution after alpha-beta-depleted transplantation in children. The authors prepared the TCRbeta library with unique molecular identifiers. Using its own MiXCR run on the PCR reads, TCRdb lists one record per CDR3 protein. The sample holds some 220,000 distinct CDR3 sequences, approximately 10% seen once. Sequenced here: PBMCs, sampled before TCRalphabeta/CD19-depleted stem cell transplant. Receptors originate from a child younger than two with acute myeloid leukemia, due to receive a stem cell transplant.

This sequence joins TRBV7-9 and TRBJ2-7; D gene unclear. The CDR3 totals 14 residues. Deletions cut 5 bases from V and 2 bases from J, with 13 bases between. Germline V gives CDR1 SEHNR, CDR2 FQNEAQ (reference sequence). CDR3: CASSLLGPAYEQYF. In nucleotides, the CDR3 is TGTGCCAGCAGCCTGCTCGGGCCCGCCTACGAGCAGTACTTC.

This clonotype was seen repeatedly, ten times or more. J is TRBJ2-3 and V is TRBV20-1; 8 positions agree with TRBD2. This CDR3 is built from 15 residues. Per germline, CDR1 DFQATT and CDR2 SNEGSKA (reference sequence). V lost 6 bases to trimming and J lost 4 bases; unmatched junction nucleotides: 12. CDR3 sequence reads: CSATPSGSIADTQYF. Written as DNA, the CDR3 is TGCAGTGCCACCCCGAGCGGGAGTATCGCAGATACGCAGTATTTT.

This clonotype occurred many times. This chain connects TRBV11-2 to TRBJ2-3; D not certain. V shed 5 bases and J shed 5 bases, with 11 bases lying between them. Germline lookup yields CDR1 SGHAT and CDR2 FQNNGV. CDR3 length: 13 amino acids. CDR3 residues: CASSPYGGDTQYF. CDR3 nucleotide sequence: TGTGCCAGCAGCCCCTACGGCGGAGATACGCAGTATTTT.

There are many counts of this clonotype. The chain joins TRBV20-1 to TRBJ2-7; a possible D gene is TRBD2 (5 bases). V was clipped by 1 base and J by 3 bases, with 13 bases between them. The CDR3 contains 14 residues. Germline V gene lookup returns CDR1 DFQATT and CDR2 SNEGSKA (reference sequence). The CDR3 reads CSARGRATHYEQYF. Here the CDR3 DNA reads TGCAGTGCTAGAGGGCGGGCCACTCACTACGAGCAGTACTTC.

V usage is TRBV4-1 and J usage is TRBJ1-2; 7 positions agree with TRBD1. The CDR3 runs to 14 residues. Germline CDR1 reads MGHRA; CDR2 reads YSYEKL. The V and J ends lost 3 bases and 8 bases, in that order; junction bases with no gene match: 9. The chain's CDR3 is CASSHPGQRRGYTF. CDR3 nucleotides: TGCGCCAGCAGCCATCCGGGACAGCGGAGGGGCTACACCTTC.

This clonotype was counted many times. The chain joins TRBV21-1 to TRBJ2-1; the D call of TRBD2 is as the table states it, not checked on the DNA. TRBV21-1 is listed as a pseudogene. The CDR3 is made up of 16 amino acids. CDR3 in amino acids: CASSKGGTSGRTEQFF. The CDR3 coding sequence is TGTGCCAGCAGCAAAGGGGGGACTAGCGGGAGGACTGAGCAGTTCTTC.

This clonotype was observed at least ten times. The gene calls are TRBV5-1 and TRBJ2-2; D unresolved. The V gene's germline CDR1 is SGHRS and CDR2 YFSETQ. V lost 0 bases to trimming and J lost 6 bases, with 9 bases between them. The CDR3 consists of 14 residues. CDR3 sequence reads: CASSLVLDAGELFF. The CDR3 nucleotides are TGCGCCAGCAGCTTGGTTCTCGACGCCGGGGAGCTGTTTTTT.

There are many counts of this clonotype. V gene TRBV2 combines with J gene TRBJ2-7; 11 bases map to TRBD2. Unmatched junction bases numbered 4, after V lost 4 bases and J lost 5 bases. The CDR3 totals 14 residues. Germline V gene data show CDR1 as SNHLY and CDR2 as FYNNEI. The CDR3 coding sequence is TGTGCCAGCAGTGGGACTAGCGGGCGGGACGAGCAGTACTTC. The encoded protein is CASSGTSGRDEQYF.

At least ten counts were recorded for this clonotype. The chain joins TRBV3-1 to TRBJ2-5, with D uncertain. The CDR3 sequence is 16 residues long. Trimming stripped 1 base from V and 5 bases from J, with 17 bases between. Per germline, CDR1 LGHDT and CDR2 YNNKEL (reference sequence). As DNA, the CDR3 is TGTGCCAGCAGCCAAGGGCGAGCCGAAAGAGAGGAGACCCAGTACTTC. Translating gives CASSQGRAEREETQYF.

Points on this clonotype: The junction departs from germline at one end; a sequencing error may be responsible. The V gene is TRBV6-1, the J gene TRBJ1-1; possible D gene TRBD1, 5 bases. The germline CDR1 and CDR2 sequences are MNHNS and SASEGT. The CDR3 is 13 amino acids. CDR3 sequence reads: CARSATANTEAFF. The CDR3, as DNA: TGTGCCCGCAGTGCGACAGCAAACACTGAAGCTTTCTTT.

J is TRBJ2-3 and V is TRBV7-5; no check of the table's D call, TRBD2, against the DNA was made. TRBV7-5 counts as a pseudogene. The CDR3 has 22 amino acids. The CDR3 sequence is CGPVPAAKLIDRGGRISDTQYF. CDR3 coding DNA: TGTGGTCCTGTGCCAGCTGCCAAGCTAATTGATCGTGGCGGGAGGATATCAGATACGCAGTATTTT.

This clonotype was found many times. The V gene is TRBV7-9, the J gene TRBJ2-7, with D hard to call. The CDR3 sequence is 13 residues long. V was shortened by 5 bases and J by 0 bases, with 8 bases between the two germline ends. Per the germline V gene, CDR1 is SEHNR and CDR2 is FQNEAQ (reference sequence). The CDR3 DNA reads TGTGCCAGCAGCCGCAGAAGCTCCTACGAGCAGTACTTC. This codes for CASSRRSSYEQYF.

This clonotype has ten or more counts. The rearrangement joins TRBV20-1 to TRBJ2-5; TRBD2 matches at 11 bases. Germline V gene sequence: CDR1 DFQATT, CDR2 SNEGSKA (reference sequence). V lost 2 bases and J lost 13; bases outside the gene matches: 12. The CDR3 runs to 14 residues. The CDR3 coding sequence is TGCAGTGCTAGAAAGGGACTAGCGGCATCCCCGGCGTACTTC. This translates into CSARKGLAASPAYF.

This clonotype was counted at least ten times. The chain employs TRBV12-3 or TRBV12-4 and TRBJ1-5; TRBD1 agrees at 9 bases. The CDR3 runs 14 residues. The junction had 3 bases not matched to a gene; V was cut back by 3 bases and J by 6 bases. In DNA, the CDR3 is TGTGCCAGCAGTTTTGACAGGGGGGGTCAGCCCCAGCATTTT. Residues: CASSFDRGGQPQHF.

This clonotype was observed at least ten times. The chain links TRBV7-6 to TRBJ2-1; no clear D. This CDR3 region has 18 residues. Trimming stripped 5 bases from V and 2 bases from J, with 22 bases between. Germline-derived CDR1 and CDR2 are SGHVS and FNYEAQ. In nucleotides, the CDR3 is TGTGCCAGCAGCGACCCTATTGATCACACAAGACCCTACAATGAGCAGTTCTTC. Encoded protein: CASSDPIDHTRPYNEQFF.

This clonotype was recorded at least ten times. This rearrangement joins TRBV27 to TRBJ2-7, with a weak D call TRBD2 (6 bases). V gave up 10 bases and J gave up 2 bases, with 12 bases separating them. From germline, CDR1 is MNHEY and CDR2 SMNVEV (reference sequence). The CDR3 contains 12 residues. CDR3 protein: CATGGGTYEQYF. CDR3 DNA sequence: TGTGCCACCGGAGGAGGGACCTACGAGCAGTACTTC.

The J gene is TRBJ1-3, the V gene TRBV18, with D maybe TRBD1 (5 bases). The length of the CDR3 is 16 residues. Germline V gives CDR1 KGHSH, CDR2 LQKENI. Trimming took 0 bases from V and 0 from J, leaving 9 bases between them. The CDR3 nucleotides are TGTGCCAGCTCACCACCGAACGGGGCCTCTGGAAACACCATATATTTT. Translating it yields CASSPPNGASGNTIYF.

The table lists this clonotype with many counts. V usage is TRBV7-3 and J usage is TRBJ2-2, with D maybe TRBD2 (5 bases). The ends were cut back, 5 bases at V and 1 base at J, with 11 bases in the middle. This CDR3 is 15 amino acids long. CDR1 is SGHTA and CDR2 is FQGTGA in the germline V gene. The CDR3 is CASSPEGLNTGELFF. For the CDR3, the DNA is TGTGCCAGCAGCCCCGAGGGTTTGAACACCGGGGAGCTGTTTTTT. The full variable domain, in which reference TRBV7-3 and TRBJ2-2 provide the parts outside the CDR3, is GAGVSQTPSNKVTEKGKYVELRCDPISGHTALYWYRQSLGQGPEFLIYFQGTGAADDSGLPNDRFFAVRPEGSVSTLKIQRTERGDSAVYLCASSPEGLNTGELFFGEGSRLTVL.

This clonotype was picked up many times. The chain joins TRBV12-3 or TRBV12-4 to TRBJ1-1; D is unclear. Trimming pared 6 bases from V and 7 bases from J, leaving 12 bases between. This CDR3 region has 12 residues. CDR3 sequence: CASSEGFSEAFF. The CDR3 DNA is TGTGCCAGCAGCGAAGGGTTTAGTGAAGCTTTCTTT.

This clonotype was detected many times. The chain carries TRBV20-1 and TRBJ2-7; 7 positions match TRBD2. The V segment lost 6 bases and the J segment 1 base; nucleotides outside the gene matches: 6. CDR1 and CDR2 (germline): DFQATT, SNEGSKA (reference sequence). This CDR3 has 13 residues. CDR3 sequence (DNA): TGCAGTGCACGGCGGGAGCGGTCCTACGAGCAGTACTTC. Translated, it gives CSARRERSYEQYF.

The table lists this clonotype with many counts. The genes are TRBV7-2 and TRBJ2-1, with 8 bases lining up with TRBD2. This CDR3 is 14 amino acids long. V shed 7 bases, J shed 6 bases, and the junction held 8 bases outside the gene matches. Germline V gene data show CDR1 as SGHTA and CDR2 as FQGNSA. CDR3: CASKTSGAINEQFF. The CDR3 DNA reads TGTGCCAGCAAAACTAGCGGAGCCATCAATGAGCAGTTCTTC.

Notes on this clonotype: A read error may explain this, as a much larger clone is one base away. The chain links TRBV10-3 to TRBJ1-5; a possible D gene is TRBD1 (5 bases). The CDR3 has 13 residues. The germline V gene encodes CDR1 ENHRY and CDR2 SYGVKD. Trimming left V 8 bases short and J 5 bases short, with 13 bases between. The CDR3 sequence is CAIGLGGDQPQHF. CDR3 in DNA: TGTGCCATCGGTTTAGGAGGGGATCAGCCCCAGCATTTT.

The chain couples TRBV6-1 to TRBJ2-3, with 7 positions matching TRBD2. Losses at the gene ends were 8 bases for V and 8 bases for J; bases not matched to a gene: 7. The CDR3 is 12 residues long. Germline CDR1 and CDR2: MNHNS and SASEGT. The DNA of the CDR3 is TGTGCCAGCGCCCCGGGGGGAAGTACGCAGTATTTT. Translation gives CASAPGGSTQYF.

This clonotype was detected many times. The chain joins TRBV19 to TRBJ2-5; possibly TRBD2 for D (6 bases). Germline V gene data show CDR1 as LNHDA and CDR2 as SQIVND (reference sequence). The CDR3 loop spans 14 amino acids. Trimming took off 5 bases at V and 2 bases at J, with 12 bases between the two ends. The CDR3 DNA sequence: TGTGCCAGTAGTCACATCGGGGGTCAAGAGACCCAGTACTTC. This gives the protein CASSHIGGQETQYF.

This clonotype came up many times. The CDR3 is CSARPRYTGELFF. CDR3 DNA: TGCAGTGCTAGACCCCGGTACACCGGGGAGCTGTTTTTT. The V and J genes are TRBV20-1 and TRBJ2-2; no clear D gene. The CDR3 spans 13 residues. The germline V gene encodes CDR1 DFQATT and CDR2 SNEGSKA (reference sequence). Trimming took 2 bases from V and 3 from J, leaving 7 bases between them.

In this sample, this clonotype turned up many times. Here the CDR3 DNA reads TGTGCCAGCAGCCAAGATTTTACAGCGGGGTCCTACGAGCAGTACTTC. Protein sequence: CASSQDFTAGSYEQYF. This sequence joins TRBV4-2 and TRBJ2-7; TRBD2 aligns across 7 bases. This CDR3 is 16 amino acids long. With V trimmed by 0 bases and J by 1 base, 6 bases remained unmatched. CDR1 and CDR2 from the germline V gene are LGHNA and YNFKEQ.